The 11 T cell receptor beta chains reported below all come from one sample, sequenced in a study of blood T cell repertoires in COVID-19. Assay used: immunoSEQ multiplex PCR; TCRdb lists only in-frame clones, some missing. This sample has around 300,000 clones, with about 86% found just once. The sequenced sample was peripheral blood. Every receptor here comes from a man aged 25-45 years with active or convalescent COVID-19.

The V call is TRBV7-2, the J call TRBJ2-1; D may be TRBD1 (8 bases). The CDR3 loop spans 17 amino acids. CDR1 is SGHTA, CDR2 FQGNSA, per germline. The ends were cut back, 6 bases at V and 9 bases at J, with 27 bases in the middle. The CDR3 protein is CASSPLAPRQGRGEQFF. CDR3 DNA: TGTGCCAGCAGTCCTCTCGCGCCGCGACAGGGGAGGGGTGAGCAGTTCTTC.

CDR3 region: CASSPLWAHGYTF. Here the CDR3 DNA reads TGTGCCAGCAGTCCCTTGTGGGCCCATGGCTACACCTTC. The chain joins TRBV28 to TRBJ1-2; D not resolved. CDR1 is MDHEN, CDR2 SYDVKM, per germline. With 5 bases removed from V and 6 bases from J, the gap between germline ends came to 13 bases. This CDR3 has 13 residues.

CDR3: CASTGWYNQPQHF. The CDR3 nucleotides are TGTGCCAGTACGGGTTGGTACAATCAGCCCCAGCATTTT. The V gene is TRBV19, the J gene TRBJ1-5; the D is unclear. The germline gives CDR1 LNHDA, CDR2 SQIVND (reference sequence). Between the trimmed V and J ends, which lost 7 bases and 3 bases, there was a span of 10 bases. There are 13 residues in the CDR3.

The chain carries TRBV5-5 and TRBJ2-7; 7 bases line up with TRBD2. In germline, CDR1 is SGHKS, CDR2 YYEKEE (reference sequence). After removal of 9 bases from V and 4 bases from J, the junction contained 13 bases not matched to a gene. The CDR3 loop spans 14 amino acids. The CDR3 nucleotides are TGTGCCACACCTGGGGGAGGGGTAGGGTACGAGCAGTACTTC. Its translation: CATPGGGVGYEQYF. Combining the CDR3 with reference TRBV5-5 and TRBJ2-7 gives the whole variable domain DAGVTQSPTHLIKTRGQQVTLRCSPISGHKSVSWYQQVLGQGPQFIFQYYEKEERGRGNFPDRFSARQFPNYSSELNVNALLLGDSALYLCATPGGGVGYEQYFGPGTRLTVT.

The rearrangement joins TRBV25-1 to TRBJ1-3, with D tentatively TRBD1 (5 bases). V was trimmed by 4 bases and J by 0 bases, leaving 10 bases between them. The CDR3 length is 15 residues. The germline CDR1 and CDR2 sequences are MGHDK and SYGVNS. The CDR3 loop reads CASSGQGSSGNTIYF. CDR3 bases: TGTGCCAGCAGTGGGCAGGGAAGCTCTGGAAACACCATATATTTT.

The chain joins TRBV11-2 to TRBJ1-4, with D possibly matching TRBD1 (5 bases). CDR3 length equals 15 residues. With 0 bases removed from V and 12 bases from J, the gap between germline ends came to 17 bases. The V gene's germline CDR1 is SGHAT and CDR2 FQNNGV. The CDR3 DNA follows: TGTGCCAGCAGCTTAGATGCCATAGGGGCTAGGGAACTGTTTTTT. Its protein product is CASSLDAIGARELFF.

The chain is built from TRBV25-1 and TRBJ2-3, with D possibly being TRBD2 (5 bases). This CDR3 is built from 12 residues. Germline CDR1 is MGHDK and CDR2 is SYGVNS. The ends were cut back, 5 bases at V and 7 bases at J, with 10 bases in the middle. The CDR3 sequence: CASSQTGYTQYF. CDR3 nucleotide sequence: TGTGCCAGCAGTCAAACGGGGTATACGCAGTATTTT.

The chain employs TRBV6-1 and TRBJ2-3; 9 nucleotides agree with TRBD2. The trim removed 1 base at V and 8 bases at J, leaving 7 bases unmatched. There are 15 residues in the CDR3. The germline V gene has CDR1 MNHNS and CDR2 SASEGT. CDR3 amino acids: CASSEGGLAQSTQYF. The CDR3, as DNA: TGTGCCAGCAGTGAAGGGGGACTAGCACAAAGTACGCAGTATTTT.

This chain joins TRBV24-1 and TRBJ1-1, with a tentative D call TRBD1 (6 bases). V was cut by 4 bases and J by 5 bases, with 16 bases left in between. This CDR3 contains 15 residues. Looked up from germline, CDR1 is KGHDR and CDR2 is SFDVKD. The CDR3 here is CATSDPTTGTTEAFF. In DNA, the CDR3 is TGTGCCACCAGTGACCCCACCACCGGGACAACTGAAGCTTTCTTT.

The chain is built from TRBV28 and TRBJ2-7; 8 bases agree with TRBD1. V trimming: 6 bases; J trimming: 6 bases; junction bases outside the gene matches: 10. CDR3 size: 14 residues. CDR1 and CDR2 (germline): MDHEN, SYDVKM. The CDR3 reads CASRDRVWESEQYF. CDR3 sequence (DNA): TGTGCCAGCAGGGACAGGGTGTGGGAGTCCGAGCAGTACTTC.

This chain uses TRBV6-5 with TRBJ1-6, with a tentative D call TRBD1 (5 bases). V lost 2 bases and J 13 bases, leaving 9 bases between the germline ends. The CDR3 loop spans 12 amino acids. In germline, CDR1 is MNHEY, CDR2 SVGAGI. The CDR3 nucleotides are TGTGCCAGCAGTTACGCGGGGGGGCCCCTCCACTTT. Translated, it gives CASSYAGGPLHF.